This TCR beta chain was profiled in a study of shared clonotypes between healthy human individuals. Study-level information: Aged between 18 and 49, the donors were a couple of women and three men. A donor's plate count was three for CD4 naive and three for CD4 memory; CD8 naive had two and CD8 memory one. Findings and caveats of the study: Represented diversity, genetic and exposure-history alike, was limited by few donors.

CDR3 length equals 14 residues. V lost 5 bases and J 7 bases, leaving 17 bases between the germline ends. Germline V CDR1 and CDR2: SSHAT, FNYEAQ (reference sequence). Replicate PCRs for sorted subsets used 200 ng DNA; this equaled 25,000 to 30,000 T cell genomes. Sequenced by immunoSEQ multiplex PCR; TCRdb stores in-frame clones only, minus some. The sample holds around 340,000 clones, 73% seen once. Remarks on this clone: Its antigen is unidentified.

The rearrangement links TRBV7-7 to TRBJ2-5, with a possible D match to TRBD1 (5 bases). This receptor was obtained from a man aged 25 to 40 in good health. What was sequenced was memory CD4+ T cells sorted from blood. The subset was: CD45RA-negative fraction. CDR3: CASSRTTGAGTQYF. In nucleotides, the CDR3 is TGTGCCAGCAGCCGGACCACTGGGGCAGGGACCCAGTACTTC.